The following is a T cell receptor (beta chain) sequence with its context. Its antigen is not known. TCRdb called the reads again in MiXCR, with one record for every CDR3 protein. The repertoire holds around 530,000 distinct CDR3 sequences, with about 30% as singletons. Losses at the gene ends were 5 bases for V and 4 bases for J; bases not matched to a gene: 8. This CDR3 is 14 amino acids long. CDR1 SGHDT and CDR2 YYEEEE come from the germline V gene. This sample was taken from a study of T cell repertoires in cytomegalovirus infection. Study context: Matching HLA type, along with CMV infection, was indicated by public TCR beta signatures. Study-wide findings and caveats: CMV-specific TCR beta clonotypes restricted by HLA-C were the ones dominating the ex vivo response. CMV carriers having the relevant HLA were flagged by cumulative public TCR beta family frequency.

V gene TRBV5-6 combines with J gene TRBJ2-5; TRBD2 matches at 7 bases. This clonotype originated in a human donor in good health (CMV status not recorded). Some clones in this sample may be carry-over from other donors' samples. Material: PBMCs. CDR3 in DNA: TGTGCCAGCAGACGAAGCGGGGCGGGAGAGACCCAGTACTTC. Protein: CASRRSGAGETQYF.